The T cell receptor (beta chain) under discussion was sequenced for a study of blood T cell repertoires in COVID-19. Background on the study: Samples representing acute and convalescent COVID-19 were sourced from the United States, Italy and Spain. PBMCs, B-cell-depleted T cells, or T cells provided the cDNA or gDNA that made up the material.

In the source study's methods: Estimates of nucleated cell counts were drawn from the amplification of reference gene primers. The assay was immunoSEQ multiplex PCR, and TCRdb's table has in-frame clones only and misses some. For V, J and clone size, that table is used; D and trimming come from the DNA. The sample records 300,000 or so clones, 80% to 95% being singletons. The CDR3 runs to 16 residues. V shed 2 bases, J shed 1 base, and the junction held 8 bases outside the gene matches. Germline V gene lookup returns CDR1 SEHNR and CDR2 FQNEAQ (reference sequence). Which cohort a participant joined came from the clinical history participants gave.

Source material: PBMCs or T cells enriched from blood (not recorded which). The TCR was taken from a woman in her 30s who had recovered from COVID-19. The chain combines TRBV7-9 with TRBJ2-7; 7 nucleotides line up with TRBD2. CDR3 loop: CASSLITDSGSYEQYF. As DNA, the CDR3 is TGTGCCAGCAGCTTAATTACGGATAGCGGGTCCTACGAGCAGTACTTC.